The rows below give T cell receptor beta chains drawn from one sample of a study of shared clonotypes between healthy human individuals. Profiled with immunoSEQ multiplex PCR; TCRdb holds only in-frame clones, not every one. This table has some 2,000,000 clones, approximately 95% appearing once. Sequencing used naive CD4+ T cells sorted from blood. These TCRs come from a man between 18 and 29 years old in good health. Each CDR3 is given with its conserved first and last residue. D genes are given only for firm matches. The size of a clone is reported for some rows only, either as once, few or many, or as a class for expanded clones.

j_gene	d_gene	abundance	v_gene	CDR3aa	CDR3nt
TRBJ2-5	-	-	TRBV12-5	CASAVDRGTVQETQYF	TGTGCTAGTGCCGTGGATAGGGGAACAGTCCAAGAGACCCAGTACTTC
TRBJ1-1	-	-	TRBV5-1	CASSYGSYTEAFF	TGCGCCAGCAGCTATGGGTCTTACACTGAAGCTTTCTTT
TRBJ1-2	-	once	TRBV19	CASSLIGVDRFGYTF	TGTGCCAGTAGTTTAATAGGGGTCGACAGATTCGGCTACACCTTC
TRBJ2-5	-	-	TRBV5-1	CASSLDTERGETQYF	TGCGCCAGCAGCTTGGATACAGAAAGAGGCGAGACCCAGTACTTC
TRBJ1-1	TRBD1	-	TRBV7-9	CASRLQGAEDEAFF	TGTGCCAGCAGACTACAGGGGGCAGAGGATGAAGCTTTCTTT
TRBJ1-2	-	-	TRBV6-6	CASSLHRSEGYTF	TGTGCCAGCAGTCTACACCGAAGTGAGGGCTACACCTTC
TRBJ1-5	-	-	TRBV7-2	CASSLGGGNQPQHF	TGTGCCAGCAGCTTAGGGGGGGGAAATCAGCCCCAGCATTTT
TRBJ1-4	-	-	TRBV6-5	CASSYTKPHGGEKLFF	TGTGCCAGCAGTTATACGAAACCTCACGGGGGTGAAAAACTGTTTTTT
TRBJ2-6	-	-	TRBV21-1	CASSTGANVLTF	TGTGCCAGCAGCACTGGGGCCAACGTCCTGACTTTC
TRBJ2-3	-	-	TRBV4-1	CASSQVPGSDTQYF	TGCGCCAGCAGCCAAGTTCCAGGCTCAGATACGCAGTATTTT
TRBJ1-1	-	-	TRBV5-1	CASSLVPTGHNTEAFF	TGCGCCAGCAGCTTGGTCCCGACGGGACATAACACTGAAGCTTTCTTT
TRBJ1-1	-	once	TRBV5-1	CASSLDDAAEAFF	TGCGCCAGCAGCTTGGACGATGCGGCAGAAGCTTTCTTT
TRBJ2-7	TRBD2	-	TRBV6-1	CASSEARGRGSSYEQYF	TGTGCCAGCAGTGAAGCTCGAGGGCGGGGGAGCTCCTACGAGCAGTACTTC
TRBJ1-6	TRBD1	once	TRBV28	CATRLGQFDSPLHF	TGTGCCACCCGTTTGGGACAGTTCGACTCACCCCTCCACTTT
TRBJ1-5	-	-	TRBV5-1	CASSLEGEQQPQHF	TGCGCCAGCAGCTTGGAAGGGGAACAACAGCCCCAGCATTTT
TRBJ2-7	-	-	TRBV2	CALKGRGSSYEQYF	TGTGCCCTCAAGGGGAGGGGGAGCTCCTACGAGCAGTACTTC
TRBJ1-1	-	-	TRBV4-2	CASSQGQPNTEAFF	TGTGCCAGCAGCCAAGGACAGCCGAACACTGAAGCTTTCTTT
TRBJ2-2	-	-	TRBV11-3	CASSKGGGATGELFF	TGCGCCAGCAGCAAGGGTGGGGGAGCCACCGGGGAGCTGTTTTTT